Shown below are 8 T cell receptor beta chains from a single sample sequenced in a study of T cell responses to AZD1222 COVID-19 vaccine. TCRdb keeps only in-frame clones here, not all; method: immunoSEQ multiplex PCR. The data hold about 170,000 clones, with 85% to 90% observed a single time. Sequencing used peripheral blood, obtained on day 0 of AZD1222 vaccination. Receptor source: an adult in good health.

The chain couples TRBV24-1 to TRBJ1-3; the D is unclear. There are 13 residues in the CDR3. V was cut by 3 bases and J by 0 bases, with 2 bases left in between. Germline assignment: CDR1 KGHDR and CDR2 SFDVKD. DNA for the CDR3: TGTGCCACCAGTGATCTCTCTGGAAACACCATATATTTT. This gives the protein CATSDLSGNTIYF.

This clone came up once. For the CDR3, the DNA is TGTGCCAGCAGACAGGGGTATAATTCACCCCTCCACTTT. Amino acids: CASRQGYNSPLHF. The rearrangement uses TRBV3-1 (or the pseudogene TRBV3-2) and TRBJ1-6; the match to TRBD1 covers 7 bases. Trimming at V came to 6 bases and at J to 4 bases, leaving 0 bases not matched to a gene. Germline assignment: CDR1 LGHDT and CDR2 YNNKEL (reference sequence). The CDR3 is made up of 13 amino acids.

V usage is TRBV6-6 and J usage is TRBJ1-5, with D unclear. The CDR3 extends over 16 amino acids. Germline-derived CDR1 and CDR2 are MNHNY and SVGAGI (reference sequence). V was cut by 2 bases and J by 0 bases, with 11 bases left in between. The CDR3 region has the DNA TGTGCCAGCAGTTACCCCTCGAACCTTAGCAATCAGCCCCAGCATTTT. This translates into CASSYPSNLSNQPQHF.

The chain combines TRBV20-1 with TRBJ1-5; a possible D gene is TRBD1 (5 bases). Trimming cost V 3 bases and J 0 bases, with 15 bases left between them. From germline, CDR1 is DFQATT and CDR2 SNEGSKA (reference sequence). The CDR3 is made up of 16 amino acids. The CDR3 loop reads CSASSLGGYSNQPQHF. CDR3 bases: TGCAGTGCTAGTAGTTTGGGGGGGTATAGCAATCAGCCCCAGCATTTT.

The V gene is TRBV11-3, the J gene TRBJ2-1; 7 bases line up with TRBD2. V trimming: 2 bases; J trimming: 6 bases; junction bases outside the gene matches: 7. The germline CDR1 and CDR2 sequences are SGHNT and YENEEA. This CDR3 has 15 amino acids. CDR3 DNA: TGTGCCAGCAGCTTATCAGCGGGGTCTGTCAATGAGCAGTTCTTC. As protein: CASSLSAGSVNEQFF.

This clone appeared a single time. The chain has TRBV5-1 and TRBJ2-2; TRBD1 agrees at 9 bases. This CDR3 has 15 residues. Germline CDR1 reads SGHRS; CDR2 reads YFSETQ. V lost 4 bases to trimming and J lost 6 bases; unmatched junction nucleotides: 7. CDR3 sequence reads: CASSGGTGLAGELFF. CDR3 nucleotides: TGCGCCAGCAGCGGCGGGACAGGGTTAGCCGGGGAGCTGTTTTTT.

This clone has just one count. The genes are TRBV28 and TRBJ1-3; 8 positions agree with TRBD1. The CDR3 contains 16 residues. J gave up 4 bases and V 2 bases, and 7 bases lay outside the gene matches. Germline-derived CDR1 and CDR2 are MDHEN and SYDVKM. The CDR3: CASSLNPGGSGNTIYF. The CDR3 nucleotides are TGTGCCAGCAGTTTAAATCCAGGGGGCTCGGGAAACACCATATATTTT.

The chain joins TRBV20-1 to TRBJ1-1, with D unclear. The CDR3 consists of 11 residues. The ends were cut back, 6 bases at V and 3 bases at J, with 8 bases in the middle. Per the germline V gene, CDR1 is DFQATT and CDR2 is SNEGSKA (reference sequence). The CDR3 region is CSAALHTEAFF. CDR3 sequence (DNA): TGCAGTGCAGCACTCCACACTGAAGCTTTCTTT.